The rows below give T cell receptor beta chains drawn from one sample of a study of monozygotic twins with inflammatory bowel disease. TCRdb re-called the 5' RACE reads and gives one entry per CDR3 protein, without DNA. Its table lists approximately 200,000 distinct CDR3 sequences. Sequenced: blood. The receptors originated from a human donor with ulcerative colitis or Crohn's disease, or a healthy co-twin of an affected twin (not recorded which). Both conserved end residues are part of each CDR3. The order of the fields is J gene, V gene, CDR3 protein.

j_gene: TRBJ2-7; v_gene: TRBV27; CDR3aa: CASSLRGRVHEQYF
j_gene: TRBJ1-5; v_gene: TRBV27; CDR3aa: CASSSRVGTGEIQPQHF
j_gene: TRBJ1-1; v_gene: TRBV5-4; CDR3aa: CASSLRTVNTEAFF
j_gene: TRBJ1-5; v_gene: TRBV2; CDR3aa: CASSEENSQPQHF
j_gene: TRBJ1-5; v_gene: TRBV12-3/TRBV12-4; CDR3aa: CASRTGNQPQHF
j_gene: TRBJ1-2; v_gene: TRBV6-2/TRBV6-3; CDR3aa: CASSFPHSPSPGPNGYGYTF
j_gene: TRBJ2-7; v_gene: TRBV11-3; CDR3aa: CASSPHGGADYEQYF
j_gene: TRBJ2-7; v_gene: TRBV4-1; CDR3aa: CASSQLPGLGLSYEQYF
j_gene: TRBJ2-1; v_gene: TRBV7-3; CDR3aa: CASSLDGGGLNEQFF
j_gene: TRBJ1-1; v_gene: TRBV5-1; CDR3aa: CASTPQANTEAFF
j_gene: TRBJ2-7; v_gene: TRBV6-1; CDR3aa: CASSELRSSYEQYF
j_gene: TRBJ2-7; v_gene: TRBV10-3; CDR3aa: CAIAESGSSYEQYF
j_gene: TRBJ1-2; v_gene: TRBV5-1; CDR3aa: CASSPQGGGNYGYTF
j_gene: TRBJ1-2; v_gene: TRBV6-1; CDR3aa: CASRETGKTYGYTF
j_gene: TRBJ2-1; v_gene: TRBV7-2; CDR3aa: CASSPSPGSYNEQFF
j_gene: TRBJ2-5; v_gene: TRBV7-2; CDR3aa: CASSLGGGEGTQYF
j_gene: TRBJ1-5; v_gene: TRBV28; CDR3aa: CASSPLRLGSNQPQHF
j_gene: TRBJ1-1; v_gene: TRBV5-5; CDR3aa: CASSLGTTGGTEAFF
j_gene: TRBJ2-4; v_gene: TRBV20-1; CDR3aa: CSAPGISLAKNIQYF
j_gene: TRBJ1-5; v_gene: TRBV19; CDR3aa: CASSWTVDQPQHF
j_gene: TRBJ1-2; v_gene: TRBV6-1; CDR3aa: CASSRTGGDGYTF
j_gene: TRBJ2-1; v_gene: TRBV29-1; CDR3aa: CSVPPRESFNEQFF
j_gene: TRBJ2-7; v_gene: TRBV7-2; CDR3aa: CASSSPGLDYEQYF
j_gene: TRBJ1-6; v_gene: TRBV6-4; CDR3aa: CASSELSGGNNSPLHF
j_gene: TRBJ2-3; v_gene: TRBV28; CDR3aa: CASSEADPGQGIDTQYF
j_gene: TRBJ1-5; v_gene: TRBV2; CDR3aa: CASSLQGSNDQPQHF
j_gene: TRBJ2-5; v_gene: TRBV18; CDR3aa: CASSPPTGTGTQETQYF
j_gene: TRBJ2-3; v_gene: TRBV6-1; CDR3aa: CASSVETGTTDTQYF
j_gene: TRBJ2-7; v_gene: TRBV12-3/TRBV12-4; CDR3aa: CASSSGTASYEQYF
j_gene: TRBJ1-4; v_gene: TRBV28; CDR3aa: CASAIHGYNEKLFF
j_gene: TRBJ2-3; v_gene: TRBV20-1; CDR3aa: CSAIRQIYTDTQYF
j_gene: TRBJ1-2; v_gene: TRBV3-1; CDR3aa: CASSQDPGTGGYGYTF
j_gene: TRBJ1-1; v_gene: TRBV6-5; CDR3aa: CASSNGQGCFF
j_gene: TRBJ2-2; v_gene: TRBV6-2/TRBV6-3; CDR3aa: CASHGIGTLNTGELFF
j_gene: TRBJ1-1; v_gene: TRBV7-2; CDR3aa: CASSVGLGNTEAFF
j_gene: TRBJ2-1; v_gene: TRBV3-1; CDR3aa: CASSQEVNGERGPYNEQFF
j_gene: TRBJ2-7; v_gene: TRBV7-2; CDR3aa: CASSLELSYEQYF
j_gene: TRBJ1-5; v_gene: TRBV28; CDR3aa: CASTFDQNQPQHF
j_gene: TRBJ2-5; v_gene: TRBV9; CDR3aa: CASSVGTETQYF
j_gene: TRBJ2-5; v_gene: TRBV3-1; CDR3aa: CASSQDLAAYQETQYF
j_gene: TRBJ1-6; v_gene: TRBV28; CDR3aa: CASSRVDNSPLHF
j_gene: TRBJ1-2; v_gene: TRBV7-2; CDR3aa: CARGGLTCYGYTF
j_gene: TRBJ2-1; v_gene: TRBV9; CDR3aa: CASSVDREQFF